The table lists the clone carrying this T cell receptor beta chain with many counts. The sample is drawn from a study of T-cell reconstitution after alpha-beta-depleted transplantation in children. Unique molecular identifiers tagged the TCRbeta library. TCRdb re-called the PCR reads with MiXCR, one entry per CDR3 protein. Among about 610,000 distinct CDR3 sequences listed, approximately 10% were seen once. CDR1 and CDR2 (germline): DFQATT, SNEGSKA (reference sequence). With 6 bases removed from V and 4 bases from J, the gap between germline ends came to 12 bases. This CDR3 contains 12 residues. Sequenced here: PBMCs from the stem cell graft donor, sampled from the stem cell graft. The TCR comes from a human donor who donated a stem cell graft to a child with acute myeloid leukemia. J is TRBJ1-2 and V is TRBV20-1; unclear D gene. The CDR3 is CSARQEVYGYTF. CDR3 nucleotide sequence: TGCAGTGCGCGTCAGGAGGTCTATGGCTACACCTTC.